A selection of T cell receptor beta chains follows, all from one sample in a study of T cell responses to AZD1222 COVID-19 vaccine. Profiled with immunoSEQ multiplex PCR; TCRdb holds only in-frame clones, not every one. The sample lists 150,000 to 190,000 clones, approximately 87% occurring once. The sequences come from peripheral blood, collected 28 days after the second AZD1222 dose. The origin of the receptors is an adult who received the AZD1222 COVID-19 vaccine. CDR3s include the opening cysteine and the closing phenylalanine or tryptophan. Fields, in order: CDR3 length, V gene, J gene, clone size, CDR3 protein. The listing skips clone size in some rows; elsewhere it reads once, few, many or a size class.

14	TRBV7-2	TRBJ1-2	-	CASSVSGQAAGYTF
13	TRBV12-3/TRBV12-4	TRBJ1-2	-	CASTSGTYYGYTF
16	TRBV28	TRBJ2-7	-	CASSLQDRDFGGEQYF
18	TRBV25-1	TRBJ2-3	-	CASSEFTRLAGLIDTQYF
14	TRBV19	TRBJ1-1	-	CASSPTQGSTEAFF
15	TRBV4-2	TRBJ2-3	few	CASSQGRQGTDTQYF
15	TRBV7-7	TRBJ2-5	-	CASSLSRLAQETQYF
16	TRBV6-1	TRBJ2-1	-	CASSGLRESSYNEQFF
15	TRBV19	TRBJ2-5	-	CASSIPGRRVKTQYF
12	TRBV7-9	TRBJ1-3	-	CASRGRADTIYF
12	TRBV24-1	TRBJ1-5	-	CATSRTGQPQHF
15	TRBV20-1	TRBJ1-1	-	CSASGQGAMNTEAFF
17	TRBV5-3	TRBJ1-2	once	CARSFRPPGQGNYGYTF
13	TRBV7-9	TRBJ2-3	once	CASSSAMTDTQYF
13	TRBV7-2	TRBJ2-5	-	CASKLLSLETQYF
15	TRBV5-5	TRBJ2-1	-	CASSSVTGLDNEQFF
17	TRBV4-1	TRBJ2-7	-	CASSQDPSTGQTYEQYF
15	TRBV5-6	TRBJ1-6	-	CASSLGAGLNSPLHF
15	TRBV7-6	TRBJ1-4	-	CASSLVGTANEKLFF
16	TRBV9	TRBJ2-1	-	CASSVWGVVSYNEQFF
16	TRBV9	TRBJ1-4	-	CASSVEDMGGHEKLFF
14	TRBV5-4	TRBJ2-5	-	CASRLAGVIETQYF
15	TRBV7-9	TRBJ2-1	-	CASSLRTGNYNEQFF
16	TRBV3-1/TRBV3-2	TRBJ2-2	-	CASSQRTVANTGELFF
17	TRBV3-1/TRBV3-2	TRBJ2-2	-	CASSQDLAGVGTGELFF
14	TRBV20-1	TRBJ2-7	-	CSASVIEDSYEQYF